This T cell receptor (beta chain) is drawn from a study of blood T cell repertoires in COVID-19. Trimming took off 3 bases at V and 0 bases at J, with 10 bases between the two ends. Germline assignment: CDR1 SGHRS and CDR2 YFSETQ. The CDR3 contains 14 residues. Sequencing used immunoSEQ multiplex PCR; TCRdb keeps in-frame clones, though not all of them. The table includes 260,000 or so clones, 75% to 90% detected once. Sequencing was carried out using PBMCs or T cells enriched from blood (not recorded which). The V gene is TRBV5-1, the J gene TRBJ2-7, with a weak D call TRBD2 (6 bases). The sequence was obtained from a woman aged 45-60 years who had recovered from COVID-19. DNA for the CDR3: TGCGCCAGCAGCTCAGCCGGGAGCTCCTACGAGCAGTACTTC. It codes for CASSSAGSSYEQYF.